This T cell receptor beta chain stems from a study of siplizumab effects on memory and regulatory T cells. Regarding the study as a whole: Solely a minor proportion of alloreactive clones could be assigned to unstimulated subsets. The Treg-derived share of mappable alloreactive CD4+ clones averaged approximately 71% with siplizumab and 25% to 30% in controls.

Assay used: immunoSEQ multiplex PCR; TCRdb lists only in-frame clones, some missing. This repertoire shows 100,000 or so clones, about 90% found once; its top ten account for approximately 0.66%. From germline, CDR1 is MNHEY and CDR2 SVGAGI. The CDR3 is made up of 12 amino acids. Trimming took 8 bases from V and 13 from J, leaving 20 bases between them. Concerning this clone itself: Its cognate antigen is unknown.

The sample taken for sequencing was Tregs sorted from blood. The sequence was collected from a human donor in good health. The chain joins TRBV6-5 to TRBJ2-5, with a weak D call TRBD2 (6 bases). CDR3 coding DNA: TGTGCCAGCGGCCGGGACTTCCTTCCTCGGTACTTC. It yields the protein CASGRDFLPRYF.